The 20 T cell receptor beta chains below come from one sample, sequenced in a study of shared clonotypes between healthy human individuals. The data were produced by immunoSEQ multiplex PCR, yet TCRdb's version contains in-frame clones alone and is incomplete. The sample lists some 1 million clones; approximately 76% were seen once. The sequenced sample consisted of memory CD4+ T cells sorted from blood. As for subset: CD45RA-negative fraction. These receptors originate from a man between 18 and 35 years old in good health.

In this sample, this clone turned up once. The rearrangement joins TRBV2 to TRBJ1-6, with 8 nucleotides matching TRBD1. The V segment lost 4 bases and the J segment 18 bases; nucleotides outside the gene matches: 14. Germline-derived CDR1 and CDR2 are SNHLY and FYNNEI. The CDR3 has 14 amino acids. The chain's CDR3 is CASSAGQVGPSTHF. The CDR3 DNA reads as TGTGCCAGCAGTGCGGGACAGGTGGGTCCTTCAACCCACTTT.

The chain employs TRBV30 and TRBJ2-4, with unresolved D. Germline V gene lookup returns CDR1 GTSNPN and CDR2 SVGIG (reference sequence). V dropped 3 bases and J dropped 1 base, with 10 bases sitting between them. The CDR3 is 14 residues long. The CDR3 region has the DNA TGTGCCTGGAGCGGGCTTTCGGCCAAAAACATTCAGTACTTC. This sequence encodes CAWSGLSAKNIQYF.

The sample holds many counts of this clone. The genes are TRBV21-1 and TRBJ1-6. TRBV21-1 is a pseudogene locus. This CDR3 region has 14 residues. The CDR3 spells CASTRMSLLLPLHF. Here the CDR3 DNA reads TGTGCCAGCACTAGGATGAGCCTCCTCCTTCCCCTCCACTTT.

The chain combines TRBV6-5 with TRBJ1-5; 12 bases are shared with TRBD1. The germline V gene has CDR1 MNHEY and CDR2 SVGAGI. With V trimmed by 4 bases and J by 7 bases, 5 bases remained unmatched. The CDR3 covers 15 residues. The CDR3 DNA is TGTGCCAGCAGTTCGGGACAGGGGGCGCGGCAGCCCCAGCATTTT. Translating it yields CASSSGQGARQPQHF.

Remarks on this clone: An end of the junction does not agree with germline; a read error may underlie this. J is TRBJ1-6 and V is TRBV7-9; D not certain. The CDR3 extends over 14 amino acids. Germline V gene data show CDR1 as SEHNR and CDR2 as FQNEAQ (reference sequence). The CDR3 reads CASSLAPQNSPLHF. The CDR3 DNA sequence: TGTGCCAGCAGTTTAGCCCCTCAGAATTCACCCCTCCACTTT.

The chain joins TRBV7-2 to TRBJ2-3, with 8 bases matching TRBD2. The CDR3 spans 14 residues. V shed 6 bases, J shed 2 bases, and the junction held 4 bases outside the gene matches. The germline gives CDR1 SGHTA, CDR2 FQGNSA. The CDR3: CASRLAVPTDTQYF. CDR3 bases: TGTGCCAGCAGACTAGCGGTACCCACAGATACGCAGTATTTT.

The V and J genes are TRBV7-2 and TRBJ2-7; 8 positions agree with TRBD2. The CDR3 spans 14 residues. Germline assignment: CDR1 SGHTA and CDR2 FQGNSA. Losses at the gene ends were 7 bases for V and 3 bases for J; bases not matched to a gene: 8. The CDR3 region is CASTLSGSSYEQYF. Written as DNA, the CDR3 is TGTGCCAGCACCCTAAGCGGGAGTAGCTACGAGCAGTACTTC.

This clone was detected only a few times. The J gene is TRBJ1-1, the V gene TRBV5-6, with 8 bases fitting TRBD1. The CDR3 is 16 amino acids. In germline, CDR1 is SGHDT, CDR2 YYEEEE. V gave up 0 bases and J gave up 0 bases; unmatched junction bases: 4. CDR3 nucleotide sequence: TGTGCCAGCAGCTTGGGGACAGGGAGAATGAACACTGAAGCTTTCTTT. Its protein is CASSLGTGRMNTEAFF.

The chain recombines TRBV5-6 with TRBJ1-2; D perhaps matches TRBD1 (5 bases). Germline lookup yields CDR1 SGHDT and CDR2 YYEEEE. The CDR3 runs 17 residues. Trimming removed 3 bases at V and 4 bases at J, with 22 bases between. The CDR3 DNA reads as TGTGCCAGCAGCTCACTCGGTCGGCAGGGTGAAGGCTATGGCTACACCTTC. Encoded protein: CASSSLGRQGEGYGYTF.

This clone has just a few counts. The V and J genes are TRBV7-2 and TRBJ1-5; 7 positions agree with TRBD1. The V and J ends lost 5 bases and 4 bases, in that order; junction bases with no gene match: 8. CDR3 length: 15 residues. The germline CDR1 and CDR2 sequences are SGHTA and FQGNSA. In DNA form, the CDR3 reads TGTGCCAGCAGCCTAATGACAGGGACTAATCAGCCCCAGCATTTT. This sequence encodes CASSLMTGTNQPQHF.

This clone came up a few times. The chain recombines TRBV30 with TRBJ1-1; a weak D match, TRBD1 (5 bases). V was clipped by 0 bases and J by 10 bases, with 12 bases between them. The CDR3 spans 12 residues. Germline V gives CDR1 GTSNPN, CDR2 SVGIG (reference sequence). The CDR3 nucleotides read TGTGCCTGGAGTGTACTGGGGGTATCAGCTTTCTTT. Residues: CAWSVLGVSAFF.

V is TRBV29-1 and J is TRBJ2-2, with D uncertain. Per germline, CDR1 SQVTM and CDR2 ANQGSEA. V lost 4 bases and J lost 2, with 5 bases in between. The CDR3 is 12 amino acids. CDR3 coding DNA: TGCAGCGTTGGCGACAACACCGGGGAGCTGTTTTTT. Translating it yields CSVGDNTGELFF.

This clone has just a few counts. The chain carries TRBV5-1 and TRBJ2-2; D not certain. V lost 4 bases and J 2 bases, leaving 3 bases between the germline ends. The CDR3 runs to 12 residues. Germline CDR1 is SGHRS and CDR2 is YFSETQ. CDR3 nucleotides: TGCGCCAGCAGCCGAAACACCGGGGAGCTGTTTTTT. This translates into CASSRNTGELFF.

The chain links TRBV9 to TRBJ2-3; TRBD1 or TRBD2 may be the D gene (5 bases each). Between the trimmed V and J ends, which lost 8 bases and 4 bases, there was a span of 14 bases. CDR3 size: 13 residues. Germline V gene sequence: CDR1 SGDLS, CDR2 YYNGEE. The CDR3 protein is CASSWGFSDTQYF. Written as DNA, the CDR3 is TGTGCCAGTTCATGGGGGTTTTCAGATACGCAGTATTTT.

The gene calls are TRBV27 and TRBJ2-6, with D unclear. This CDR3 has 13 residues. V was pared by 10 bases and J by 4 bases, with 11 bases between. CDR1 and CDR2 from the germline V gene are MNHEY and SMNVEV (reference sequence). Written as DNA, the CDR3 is TGTGCCACCCTGCCGTTCGGGGCCAACGTCCTGACTTTC. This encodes CATLPFGANVLTF.

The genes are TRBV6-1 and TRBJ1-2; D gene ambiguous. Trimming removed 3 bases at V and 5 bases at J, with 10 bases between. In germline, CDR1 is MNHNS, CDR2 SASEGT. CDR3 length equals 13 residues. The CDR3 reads CASSDLIAYGYTF. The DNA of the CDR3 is TGTGCCAGCAGTGATCTAATCGCTTATGGCTACACCTTC.

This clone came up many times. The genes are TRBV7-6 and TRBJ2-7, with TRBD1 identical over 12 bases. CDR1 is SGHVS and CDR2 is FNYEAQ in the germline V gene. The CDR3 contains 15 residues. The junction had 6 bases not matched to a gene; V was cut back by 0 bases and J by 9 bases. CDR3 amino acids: CASSLAGTGGGRQYF. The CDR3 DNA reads TGTGCCAGCAGCTTAGCCGGGACAGGGGGCGGTAGGCAGTACTTC. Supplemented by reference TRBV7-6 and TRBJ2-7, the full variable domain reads GAGVSQSPRYKVTKRGQDVALRCDPISGHVSLYWYRQALGQGPEFLTYFNYEAQQDKSGLPNDRFSAERPEGSISTLTIQRTEQRDSAMYRCASSLAGTGGGRQYFGPGTRLTVT.

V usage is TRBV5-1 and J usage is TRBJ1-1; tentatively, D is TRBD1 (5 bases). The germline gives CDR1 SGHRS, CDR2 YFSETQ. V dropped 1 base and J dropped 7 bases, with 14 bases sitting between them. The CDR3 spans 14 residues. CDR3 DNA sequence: TGCGCCAGCAGCTTGACCGGGGGGTACGGTGAAGCTTTCTTT. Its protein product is CASSLTGGYGEAFF.

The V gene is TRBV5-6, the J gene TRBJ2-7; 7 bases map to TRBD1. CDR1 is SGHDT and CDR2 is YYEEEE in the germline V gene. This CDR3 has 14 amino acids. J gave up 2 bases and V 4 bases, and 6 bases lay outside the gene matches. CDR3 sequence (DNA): TGTGCCAGCAGCAAGACGGACAGGCCCTACGAGCAGTACTTC. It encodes CASSKTDRPYEQYF.

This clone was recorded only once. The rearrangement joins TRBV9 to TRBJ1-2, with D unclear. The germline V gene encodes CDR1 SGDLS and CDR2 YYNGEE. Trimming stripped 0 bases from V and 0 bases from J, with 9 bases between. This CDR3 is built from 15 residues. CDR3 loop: CASSVAATSNYGYTF. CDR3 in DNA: TGTGCCAGCAGCGTAGCCGCGACATCTAACTATGGCTACACCTTC. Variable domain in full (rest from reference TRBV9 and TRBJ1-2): DSGVTQTPKHLITATGQRVTLRCSPRSGDLSVYWYQQSLDQGLQFLIQYYNGEERAKGNILERFSAQQFPDLHSELNLSSLELGDSALYFCASSVAATSNYGYTFGSGTRLTVV.